This T cell receptor (beta chain) was found in a study of blood T cell repertoires in COVID-19. Only in-frame clones appear in the TCRdb table, and some are missing; sequencing was by immunoSEQ multiplex PCR. The table has 300,000 to 350,000 clones, roughly 88% seen once; the top ten hold more than 5%. Germline values: CDR1 SGDLS, CDR2 YYNGEE. The CDR3 length is 14 residues. Trimming took off 4 bases at V and 3 bases at J, with 12 bases between the two ends. Study members were between about 18 and 95 years old and lived in some 26 US regions. Participant reports of clinical history set cohort assignment. Symptom resolution, clearance, or two negative PCRs marked donors in Cohort 3 as recovered.

The sequenced material came from PBMCs or T cells enriched from blood (not recorded which). The gene calls are TRBV9 and TRBJ2-3, with a weak D call TRBD2 (5 bases). The receptor was derived from a young man who had recovered from COVID-19. The CDR3 nucleotides are TGTGCCAGCAGCACCGGGGTCCGGACAGATACGCAGTATTTT. Translation: CASSTGVRTDTQYF.